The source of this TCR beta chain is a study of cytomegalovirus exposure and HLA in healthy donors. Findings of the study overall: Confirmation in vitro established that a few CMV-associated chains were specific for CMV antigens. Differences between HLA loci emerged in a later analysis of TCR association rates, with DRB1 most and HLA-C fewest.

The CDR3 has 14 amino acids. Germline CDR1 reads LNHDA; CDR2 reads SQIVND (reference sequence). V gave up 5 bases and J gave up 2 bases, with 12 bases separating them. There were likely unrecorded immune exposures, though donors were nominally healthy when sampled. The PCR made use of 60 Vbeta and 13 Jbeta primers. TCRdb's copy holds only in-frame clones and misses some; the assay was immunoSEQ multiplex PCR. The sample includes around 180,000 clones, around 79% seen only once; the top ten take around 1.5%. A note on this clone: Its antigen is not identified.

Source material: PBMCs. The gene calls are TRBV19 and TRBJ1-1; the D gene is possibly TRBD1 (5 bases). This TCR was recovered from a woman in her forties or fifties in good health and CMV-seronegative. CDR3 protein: CASSLRQINTEAFF. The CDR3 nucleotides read TGTGCCAGTAGTCTTCGACAGATAAACACTGAAGCTTTCTTT.